This T cell receptor beta chain came from a study of blood T cells in healthy people across ages. Study observations and caveats: TCR beta diversity correlated strongly with naive T cell percentage.

For the second PCR, which ran for roughly 6 to 12 cycles, a sample-barcoded 5' primer and a J-beta primer mix were used. Each CDR3 protein is one row after TCRdb ran MiXCR on the 5' RACE reads. The sample contains about 840,000 distinct CDR3 sequences, 25% to 35% of which appear only once. Germline V gene data show CDR1 as SNHLY and CDR2 as FYNNEI. This CDR3 spans 12 amino acids. About this clonotype itself: Its specificity is not known. It is likely a read error, because the conserved phenylalanine at the end of the CDR3 is missing.

The same data also went into a second study, on T cells of mothers and their children. Per that study: Versus unrelated pairs, overlap was slightly higher in related mother-child pairs, without reaching significance.

The sample comprised blood. The TCR was taken from a middle-aged woman in good health. V is TRBV2 and J is TRBJ2-7, with D tentatively TRBD1 or TRBD2 (5 bases each). CDR3: CAGRGQRYEQYL. DNA of the CDR3: TGTGCAGGCCGGGGCCAGCGGTACGAGCAGTACTTA.